Below are 11 T cell receptor beta chains sequenced from a single sample in a study of T cell changes during pregnancy in multiple sclerosis. Produced via immunoSEQ multiplex PCR; TCRdb's table is partial and in-frame only. Here the sample spans 70,000 to 100,000 clones, 85% to 95% being singletons. The sample here was peripheral blood, taken in the first trimester of pregnancy. Receptors were obtained from a female donor with multiple sclerosis, enrolled in a pregnancy study.

The chain recombines TRBV5-1 with TRBJ1-4; TRBD1 matches 9 bases. The V and J ends lost 0 bases and 8 bases, in that order; junction bases with no gene match: 5. Germline CDR1 and CDR2: SGHRS and YFSETQ. The CDR3 consists of 15 residues. The CDR3 spells CASSLGGQGREKLFF. CDR3 DNA sequence: TGCGCCAGCAGCTTGGGAGGACAGGGGCGAGAAAAACTGTTTTTT.

The chain links TRBV25-1 to TRBJ1-1; D uncertain. Trimming took 7 bases from V and 1 from J, leaving 10 bases between them. This CDR3 spans 13 amino acids. Germline V gene data show CDR1 as MGHDK and CDR2 as SYGVNS. The DNA of the CDR3 is TGTGCCAGCAAGGAGGAGTGGAACACTGAAGCTTTCTTT. It codes for CASKEEWNTEAFF.

The gene calls are TRBV19 and TRBJ2-1; D might be TRBD2 (6 bases). The V and J ends lost 3 bases and 4 bases respectively, with 22 bases between them. This CDR3 region has 18 residues. Germline V gene lookup returns CDR1 LNHDA and CDR2 SQIVND (reference sequence). CDR3 DNA: TGTGCCAGTAGTATGTCCGGGGATCCTTACGGGGGTTACAATGAGCAGTTCTTC. It is translated as CASSMSGDPYGGYNEQFF.

This chain connects TRBV18 to TRBJ2-3; 10 positions match TRBD2. CDR1 is KGHSH and CDR2 is LQKENI in the germline V gene. The CDR3 is 18 amino acids. The J segment lost 1 base and the V segment lost 1 base, leaving 8 bases of the junction unmatched. The chain's CDR3 is CASSPRGLTSGGTDTQYF. The CDR3, as DNA: TGTGCCAGCTCACCACGGGGGCTTACTAGCGGGGGCACAGATACGCAGTATTTT.

CDR3 in DNA: TGTGCCAGCAGCCCGGCGACTAGCTATGTGCCCAATACGCAGTATTTT. This encodes CASSPATSYVPNTQYF. This chain joins TRBV9 and TRBJ2-3, with TRBD2 matching over 7 bases. Germline V lookup: CDR1 SGDLS, CDR2 YYNGEE. The CDR3 is 16 amino acids. V shed 4 bases and J 7 bases; nucleotides not matched to a gene: 15.

The genes are TRBV10-3 and TRBJ2-3; weak D call: TRBD2 (6 bases). Germline V gene lookup returns CDR1 ENHRY and CDR2 SYGVKD. This CDR3 comprises 14 residues. V was pared by 5 bases and J by 2 bases, with 11 bases between. CDR3 in DNA: TGTGCCATCAGTACCCGGGGGAACACAGATACGCAGTATTTT. Translated, it gives CAISTRGNTDTQYF.

This clone has a single count. This sequence joins TRBV30 and TRBJ2-6, with no clear D. Germline loops: CDR1 GTSNPN, CDR2 SVGIG (reference sequence). The CDR3 is made up of 14 amino acids. V gave up 1 base and J gave up 4 bases, with 8 bases separating them. The CDR3 DNA reads as TGTGCCTGGAGTGCGCTCGGGGGGGCCAACGTCCTGACTTTC. Its protein is CAWSALGGANVLTF.

The rearrangement links TRBV27 to TRBJ2-5; 14 positions agree with TRBD2. The CDR3 has 13 amino acids. The germline gives CDR1 MNHEY, CDR2 SMNVEV (reference sequence). Trimming at V came to 8 bases and at J to 5 bases, leaving 1 base not matched to a gene. In DNA form, the CDR3 reads TGTGCCAGCGGACTAGCGGGGGGTGAGACCCAGTACTTC. It is translated as CASGLAGGETQYF.

V is TRBV6-1 and J is TRBJ2-3; D possibly corresponds to TRBD1 (6 bases). V dropped 3 bases and J dropped 10 bases, with 14 bases sitting between them. The germline CDR1 and CDR2 sequences are MNHNS and SASEGT. The CDR3 sequence is 13 residues long. In nucleotides, the CDR3 is TGTGCCAGCAGTGATTTGACAGGAGAGGCGCAGTATTTT. Amino acid sequence: CASSDLTGEAQYF.

V is TRBV21-1 and J is TRBJ1-4; the table's D call, TRBD1, has no DNA check behind it. TRBV21-1 is marked as a pseudogene. There are 18 residues in the CDR3. In nucleotides, the CDR3 is TGTGCCAGCAGCACCGTCGACAGCTTCTCTCAGTTGGATGAAAAACTGTTTTTT. Its translation: CASSTVDSFSQLDEKLFF.

The J gene is TRBJ1-4, the V gene TRBV4-2, with D possibly matching TRBD1 (6 bases). This CDR3 region has 15 residues. The germline V and J ends were trimmed by 0 bases and 5 bases, with 10 bases remaining between them. Germline V gives CDR1 LGHNA, CDR2 YNFKEQ. This CDR3 reads CASSQDGTRNEKLFF. CDR3 nucleotide sequence: TGTGCCAGCAGCCAAGATGGGACAAGGAATGAAAAACTGTTTTTT.